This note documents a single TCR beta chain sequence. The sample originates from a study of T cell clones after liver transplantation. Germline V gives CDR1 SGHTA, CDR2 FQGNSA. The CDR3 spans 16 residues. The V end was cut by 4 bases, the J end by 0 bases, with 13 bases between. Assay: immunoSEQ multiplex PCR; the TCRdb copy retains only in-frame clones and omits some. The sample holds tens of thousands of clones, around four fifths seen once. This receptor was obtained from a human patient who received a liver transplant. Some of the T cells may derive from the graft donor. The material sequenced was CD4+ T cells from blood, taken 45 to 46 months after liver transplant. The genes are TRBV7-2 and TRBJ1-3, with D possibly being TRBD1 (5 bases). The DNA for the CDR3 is TGTGCCAGCAGCTCTAGGGGCAGTAGCTCTGGAAACACCATATATTTT. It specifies CASSSRGSSSGNTIYF. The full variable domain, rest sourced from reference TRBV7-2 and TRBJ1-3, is GAGVSQSPSNKVTEKGKDVELRCDPISGHTALYWYRQSLGQGLEFLIYFQGNSAPDKSGLPSDRFSAERTGGSVSTLTIQRTQQEDSAVYLCASSSRGSSSGNTIYFGEGSWLTVV.